This T cell receptor (beta chain) was captured in a study of OX40 agonist ivuxolimab in advanced cancers. Study as a whole: Ivuxolimab is an agonistic anti-OX40 (CD134) antibody, and patients were treated with it.

For this clone: Its antigen is unidentified.

Assay: immunoSEQ multiplex PCR; the TCRdb copy retains only in-frame clones and omits some. Among about 20,000 clones listed, around 82% were seen once. Whole-study findings and limits: The CD4+ and CD8+ T cells in the blood had expanded clonally by week 6 at 0.1 to 3.0 mg/kg.

This CDR3 spans 15 amino acids. Trimming shortened V by 4 bases and J by 0 bases, and 10 bases separated the two germline ends. Germline V CDR1 and CDR2: SNHLY, FYNNEI. The chain has TRBV2 and TRBJ1-5; possible D gene TRBD1, 5 bases. Sequences were derived from CD4+ or CD8+ T cells sorted from blood, sampled in a trial of the OX40 agonist ivuxolimab. This receptor was obtained from an adult with an advanced solid tumor such as melanoma, head and neck, liver or kidney cancer. Here the CDR3 reads CASSAVRGSNQPQHF. CDR3 coding DNA: TGTGCCAGCAGTGCCGTGAGGGGTAGCAATCAGCCCCAGCATTTT.